A single sample gave rise to the 6 T cell receptor beta chains below, sequenced in a study of T cell responses to AZD1222 COVID-19 vaccine. Produced via immunoSEQ multiplex PCR; TCRdb's table is partial and in-frame only. The sample yields 150,000 to 250,000 clones, under 95% seen once. Here the sequenced sample was peripheral blood, taken 28 days after the second AZD1222 dose. These receptors came from an adult who received the AZD1222 COVID-19 vaccine.

This chain links TRBV27 with TRBJ1-1; no clear D gene. The CDR3 consists of 13 residues. CDR1 and CDR2 (germline): MNHEY, SMNVEV (reference sequence). Trimming took off 6 bases at V and 0 bases at J, with 8 bases between the two ends. The CDR3 region has the DNA TGTGCCAGCAGGTCTTGGGTGAACACTGAAGCTTTCTTT. This sequence encodes CASRSWVNTEAFF.

This rearrangement joins TRBV19 to TRBJ1-2, with D possibly matching TRBD1 (5 bases). V lost 5 bases and J 4 bases, leaving 20 bases between the germline ends. The CDR3 has 16 residues. The V gene's germline CDR1 is LNHDA and CDR2 SQIVND (reference sequence). The chain's CDR3 is CASSAKGGVDTYGYTF. In nucleotides, the CDR3 is TGTGCCAGTAGTGCTAAAGGAGGGGTTGATACCTATGGCTACACCTTC.

A single count supports this clone. The chain combines TRBV30 with TRBJ2-7; D unclear. The germline V gene encodes CDR1 GTSNPN and CDR2 SVGIG (reference sequence). This CDR3 region has 10 residues. With 5 bases removed from V and 3 bases from J, the gap between germline ends came to 5 bases. The CDR3 DNA is TGTGCCTGGGGTAACTACGAGCAGTACTTC. Translation: CAWGNYEQYF.

The chain links TRBV7-2 to TRBJ2-3; 13 bases line up with TRBD2. CDR1 and CDR2 from the germline V gene are SGHTA and FQGNSA. The CDR3 is 17 residues long. Unmatched junction bases numbered 7, after V lost 2 bases and J lost 5 bases. The DNA for the CDR3 is TGTGCCAGCAGCTTAACTAGCGGGGGGGCCGGGAGAGATACGCAGTATTTT. Its protein is CASSLTSGGAGRDTQYF.

This chain links TRBV6-2 or TRBV6-3 with TRBJ1-5, with D perhaps TRBD1 (6 bases). Per the germline V gene, CDR1 is MNHEY and CDR2 is SVGEGT. This CDR3 is built from 14 residues. The germline V and J ends were trimmed by 5 bases and 0 bases, with 8 bases remaining between them. The CDR3 DNA reads TGTGCCAGCAGTAGACAGGTTAGCAATCAGCCCCAGCATTTT. Translating gives CASSRQVSNQPQHF.

This clone was recorded only once. The chain combines TRBV10-1 with TRBJ2-1, with 13 bases lining up with TRBD2. CDR1 is WNHNN, CDR2 SYGVQD, per germline (reference sequence). V was pared by 4 bases and J by 9 bases, with 3 bases of the junction left unmatched. The CDR3 runs 14 residues. CDR3 in DNA: TGCGCCAGCAGTGTGACTAGCGGGGGGAGTGAGCAGTTCTTC. The encoded protein is CASSVTSGGSEQFF.